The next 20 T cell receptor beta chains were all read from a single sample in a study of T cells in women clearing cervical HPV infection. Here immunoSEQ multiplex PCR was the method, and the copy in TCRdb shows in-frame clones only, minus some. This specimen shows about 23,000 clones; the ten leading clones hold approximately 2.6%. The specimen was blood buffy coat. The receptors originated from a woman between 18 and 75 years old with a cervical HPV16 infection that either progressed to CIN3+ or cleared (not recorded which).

CDR3 DNA, as far as it was read: TGTGCCAGCAGCTCAGAAGTCTCTGGAAACACC. This sequence encodes CASSSEVSGNT. The CDR3 reads in full as CASSSEVSGNTIYF. The chain has TRBV5-8 and TRBJ1-3; no firm D call. The read halts 3 residues ahead of the CDR3 end, with the missing end drawn from the germline J gene. Trimming took 3 bases from V and 0 from J, leaving 7 bases between them. This CDR3 region has 14 residues. The germline V gene has CDR1 SGHTS and CDR2 YDEGEE.

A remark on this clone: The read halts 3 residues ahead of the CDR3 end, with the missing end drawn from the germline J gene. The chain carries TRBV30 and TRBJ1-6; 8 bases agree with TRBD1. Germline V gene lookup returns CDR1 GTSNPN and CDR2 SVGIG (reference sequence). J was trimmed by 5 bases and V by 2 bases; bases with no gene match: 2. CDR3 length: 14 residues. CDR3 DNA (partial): TGTGCCTGGAGTAGGGGACAGGATAATTCACCC. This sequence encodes CAWSRGQDNSP. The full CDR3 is CAWSRGQDNSPLHF.

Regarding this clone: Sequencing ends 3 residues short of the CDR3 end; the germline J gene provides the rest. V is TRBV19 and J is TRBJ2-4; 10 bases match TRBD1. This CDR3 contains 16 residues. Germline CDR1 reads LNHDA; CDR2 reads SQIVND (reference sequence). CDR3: CATSPGTGDAVYGQYF. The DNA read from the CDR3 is TGTGCCACCAGTCCCGGGACAGGGGACGCCGTCTATGGT.

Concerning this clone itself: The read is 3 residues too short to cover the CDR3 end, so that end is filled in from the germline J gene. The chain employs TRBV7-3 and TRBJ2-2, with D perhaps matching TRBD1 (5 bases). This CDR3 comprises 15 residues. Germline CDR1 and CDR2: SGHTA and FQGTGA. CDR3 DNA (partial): TGTGCCAGCAGCGTGGCCGGCTCTGGGGCCAACGTG. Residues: CASSVAGSGANV. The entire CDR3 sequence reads CASSVAGSGANVLFF.

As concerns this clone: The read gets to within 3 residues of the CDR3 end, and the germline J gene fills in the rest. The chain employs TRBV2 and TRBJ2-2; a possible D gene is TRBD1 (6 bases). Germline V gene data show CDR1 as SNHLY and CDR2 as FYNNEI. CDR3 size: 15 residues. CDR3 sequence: CASNRKTGGGEKLFF. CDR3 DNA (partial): TGTGCCAGCAACAGAAAGACAGGTGGGGGTGAAAAG.

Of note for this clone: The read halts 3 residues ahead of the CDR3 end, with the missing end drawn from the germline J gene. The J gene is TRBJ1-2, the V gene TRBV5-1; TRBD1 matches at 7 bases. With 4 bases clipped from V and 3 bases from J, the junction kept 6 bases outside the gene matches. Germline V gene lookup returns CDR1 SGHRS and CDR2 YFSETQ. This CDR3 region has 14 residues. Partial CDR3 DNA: TGCGCCAGCAGCCGAGTTACAGGGGACTATGGC. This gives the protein CASSRVTGDYG. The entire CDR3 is CASSRVTGDYGYTF. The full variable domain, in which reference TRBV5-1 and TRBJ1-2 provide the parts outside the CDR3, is KAGVTQTPRYLIKTRGQQVTLSCSPISGHRSVSWYQQTPGQGLQFLFEYFSETQRNKGNFPGRFSGRQFSNSRSEMNVSTLELGDSALYLCASSRVTGDYGYTFGSGTRLTVV.

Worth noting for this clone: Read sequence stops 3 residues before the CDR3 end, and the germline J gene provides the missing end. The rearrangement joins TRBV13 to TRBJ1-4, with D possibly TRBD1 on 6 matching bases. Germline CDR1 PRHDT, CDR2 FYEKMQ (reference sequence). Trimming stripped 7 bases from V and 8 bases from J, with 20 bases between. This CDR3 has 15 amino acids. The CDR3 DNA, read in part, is TGTGCCAGCACCCGCTTTACAGGGAGACGCGAAAAA. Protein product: CASTRFTGRREK. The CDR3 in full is CASTRFTGRREKLFF.

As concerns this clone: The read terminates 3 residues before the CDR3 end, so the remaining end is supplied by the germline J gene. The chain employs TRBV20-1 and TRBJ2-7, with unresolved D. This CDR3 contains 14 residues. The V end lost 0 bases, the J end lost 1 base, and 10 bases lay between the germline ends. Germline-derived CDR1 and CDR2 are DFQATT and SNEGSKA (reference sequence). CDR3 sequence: CSARDFGSSYEQYF. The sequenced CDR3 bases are TGCAGTGCTAGAGATTTTGGCAGTTCCTACGAG.

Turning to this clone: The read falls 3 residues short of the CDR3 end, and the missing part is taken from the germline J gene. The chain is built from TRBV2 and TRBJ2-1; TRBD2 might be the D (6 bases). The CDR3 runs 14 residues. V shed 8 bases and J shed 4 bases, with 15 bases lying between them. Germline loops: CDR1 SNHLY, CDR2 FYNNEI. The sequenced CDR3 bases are TGTGCCAGCGGGAGGAGCGGAGGTTACAATGAG. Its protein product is CASGRSGGYNE. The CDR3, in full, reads CASGRSGGYNEQFF.

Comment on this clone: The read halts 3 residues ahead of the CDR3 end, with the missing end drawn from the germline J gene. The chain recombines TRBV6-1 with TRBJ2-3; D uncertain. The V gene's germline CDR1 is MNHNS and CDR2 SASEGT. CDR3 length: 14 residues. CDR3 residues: CASSAPAPQETQYF. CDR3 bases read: TGTGCCAGCAGTGCACCCGCGCCCCAAGAGACG.

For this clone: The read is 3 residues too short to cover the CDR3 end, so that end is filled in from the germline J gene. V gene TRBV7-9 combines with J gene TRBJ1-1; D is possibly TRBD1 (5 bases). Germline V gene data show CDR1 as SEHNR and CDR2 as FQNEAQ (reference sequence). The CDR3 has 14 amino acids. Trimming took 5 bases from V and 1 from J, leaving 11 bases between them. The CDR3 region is CASSIGGANTEAFF. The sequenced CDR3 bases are TGTGCCAGCAGCATAGGAGGGGCGAACACTGAA.

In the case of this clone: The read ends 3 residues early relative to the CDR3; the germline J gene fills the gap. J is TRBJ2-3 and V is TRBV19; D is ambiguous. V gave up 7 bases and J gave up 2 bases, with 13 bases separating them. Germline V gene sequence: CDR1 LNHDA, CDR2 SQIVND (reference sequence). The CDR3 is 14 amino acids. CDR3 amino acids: CASKAPPYTDTQYF. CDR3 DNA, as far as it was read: TGTGCCAGTAAGGCCCCTCCTTACACAGATACG. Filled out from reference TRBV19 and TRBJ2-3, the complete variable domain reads DGGITQSPKYLFRKEGQNVTLSCEQNLNHDAMYWYRQDPGQGLRLIYYSQIVNDFQKGDIAEGYSVSREKKESFPLTVTSAQKNPTAFYLCASKAPPYTDTQYFGPGTRLTVL.

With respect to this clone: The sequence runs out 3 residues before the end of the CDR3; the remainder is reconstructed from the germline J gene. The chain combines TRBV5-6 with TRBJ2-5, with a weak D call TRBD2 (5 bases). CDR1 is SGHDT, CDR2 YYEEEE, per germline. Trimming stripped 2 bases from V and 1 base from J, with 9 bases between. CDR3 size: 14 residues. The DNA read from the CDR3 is TGTGCCAGCAGCTTATTCGGGGTCCAAGAGACC. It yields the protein CASSLFGVQET. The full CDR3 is CASSLFGVQETQYF.

The CDR3 is CASSLTGGDTQYF. CDR3 DNA (partial): TGTGCCAGCAGCTTGACCGGCGGGGATACG. The chain is built from TRBV7-3 and TRBJ2-3; tentative D call: TRBD2 (5 bases). The DNA ends 3 residues before the CDR3 does, and the rest of the CDR3 is filled in from the germline J gene. This CDR3 is 13 amino acids long. The V gene's germline CDR1 is SGHTA and CDR2 FQGTGA. Trimming stripped 3 bases from V and 6 bases from J, with 10 bases between.

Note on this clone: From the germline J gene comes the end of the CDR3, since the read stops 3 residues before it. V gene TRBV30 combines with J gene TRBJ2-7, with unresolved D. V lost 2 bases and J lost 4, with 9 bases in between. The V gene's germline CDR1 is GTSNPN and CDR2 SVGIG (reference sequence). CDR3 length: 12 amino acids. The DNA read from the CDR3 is TGTGCCTGGAGTCCCACTCCGTACGAG. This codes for CAWSPTPYE. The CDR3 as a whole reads CAWSPTPYEQYF.

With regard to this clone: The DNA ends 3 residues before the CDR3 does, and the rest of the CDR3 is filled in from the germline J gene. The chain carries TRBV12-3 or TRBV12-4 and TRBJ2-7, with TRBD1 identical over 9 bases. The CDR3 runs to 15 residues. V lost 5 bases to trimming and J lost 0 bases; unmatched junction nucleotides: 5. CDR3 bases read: TGTGCCAGCAGTAAGGGACAGGGTTTCTCCTACGAG. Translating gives CASSKGQGFSYE. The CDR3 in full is CASSKGQGFSYEQYF.

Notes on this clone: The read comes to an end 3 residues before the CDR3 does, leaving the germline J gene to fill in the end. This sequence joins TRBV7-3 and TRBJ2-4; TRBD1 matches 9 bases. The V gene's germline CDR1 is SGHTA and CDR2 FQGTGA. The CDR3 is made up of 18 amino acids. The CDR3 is CASSNIETGTGSLEGQYF. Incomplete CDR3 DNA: TGTGCCAGCAGCAATATCGAGACCGGGACAGGGTCGTTAGAAGGT.

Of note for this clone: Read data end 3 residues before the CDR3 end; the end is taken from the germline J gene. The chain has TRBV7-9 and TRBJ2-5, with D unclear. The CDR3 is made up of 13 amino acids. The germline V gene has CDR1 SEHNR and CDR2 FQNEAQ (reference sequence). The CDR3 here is CASSLGSTDTQYF. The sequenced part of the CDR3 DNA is TGTGCCAGCAGCTTAGGGAGCACAGATACC.

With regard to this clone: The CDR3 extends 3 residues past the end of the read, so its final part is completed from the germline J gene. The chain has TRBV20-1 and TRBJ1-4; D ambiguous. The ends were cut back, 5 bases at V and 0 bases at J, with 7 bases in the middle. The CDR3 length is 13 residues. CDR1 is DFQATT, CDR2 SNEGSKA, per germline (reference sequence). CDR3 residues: CSASTATNEKLFF. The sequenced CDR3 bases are TGCAGTGCTTCTACAGCAACTAATGAAAAA.

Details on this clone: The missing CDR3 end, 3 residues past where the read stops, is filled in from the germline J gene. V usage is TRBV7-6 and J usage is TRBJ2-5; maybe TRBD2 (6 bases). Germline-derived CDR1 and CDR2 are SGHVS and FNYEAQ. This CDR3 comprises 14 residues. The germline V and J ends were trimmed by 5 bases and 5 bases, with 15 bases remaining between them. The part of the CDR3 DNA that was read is TGTGCCAGCAGCCGCAGCGGGTCCTGGGAGACC. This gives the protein CASSRSGSWET. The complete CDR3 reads CASSRSGSWETQYF.